Shown below are 5 T cell receptor beta chains from a single sample sequenced in a study of shared clonotypes between healthy human individuals. TCRdb's copy holds only in-frame clones and misses some; the assay was immunoSEQ multiplex PCR. This sample has fewer than 400,000 clones, with roughly 70% found just once. Sequenced: memory CD4+ T cells sorted from blood. Subset defined: CD45RA-negative fraction. The receptor set was obtained from a man aged 25 to 45 in good health.

The chain is built from TRBV10-1 and TRBJ2-7; D remains ambiguous. Germline assignment: CDR1 WNHNN and CDR2 SYGVQD (reference sequence). V was pared by 6 bases and J by 2 bases, with 11 bases between. The CDR3 consists of 13 residues. The CDR3 coding sequence is TGCGCCAGCAGCCTGGGATATGCCTACGAGCAGTACTTC. Amino acid sequence: CASSLGYAYEQYF.

The count of this clone is one. V gene TRBV7-2 combines with J gene TRBJ2-7, with D unclear. V gave up 6 bases and J gave up 0 bases, with 15 bases separating them. Germline V lookup: CDR1 SGHTA, CDR2 FQGNSA. This CDR3 spans 15 amino acids. CDR3 DNA sequence: TGTGCCAGCAGTCCGAGTCTTACCTCCTCCTACGAGCAGTACTTC. Translation: CASSPSLTSSYEQYF.

The rearrangement uses TRBV7-8 and TRBJ2-1, with a tentative D call TRBD1 (6 bases). V dropped 6 bases and J dropped 4 bases, with 19 bases sitting between them. This CDR3 has 16 residues. Germline V gene lookup returns CDR1 SGHVS and CDR2 FQNEAQ. CDR3 sequence: CASSLTGPRTYNEQFF. The CDR3 coding sequence is TGTGCCAGCAGTTTGACAGGCCCCAGGACTTACAATGAGCAGTTCTTC.

The V call is TRBV4-2, the J call TRBJ2-5; 9 nucleotides align to TRBD2. This CDR3 has 16 residues. The germline gives CDR1 LGHNA, CDR2 YNFKEQ. V shed 4 bases, J shed 0 bases, and the junction held 6 bases outside the gene matches. The DNA for the CDR3 is TGTGCCAGCAGCCCAAGTCTAGCGGGGAACCAAGAGACCCAGTACTTC. Amino acids: CASSPSLAGNQETQYF.

The chain links TRBV13 to TRBJ2-1, with 12 bases identical to TRBD2. V lost 6 bases, J lost 3 bases, and 12 bases stayed unmatched. Germline-derived CDR1 and CDR2 are PRHDT and FYEKMQ (reference sequence). This CDR3 comprises 18 residues. The DNA of the CDR3 is TGTGCCAGCAGTCTCCGTCGACTAGCGGGAGTGCACTACAATGAGCAGTTCTTC. Protein sequence: CASSLRRLAGVHYNEQFF.